This passage covers 14 T cell receptor beta chains from one sample sequenced in a study of blood T cell repertoires in COVID-19. Method: immunoSEQ multiplex PCR; TCRdb's copy keeps in-frame clones and lacks some. The profile shows about 74,000 clones, 75% to 80% of them singletons. The sample was peripheral blood. These receptors came from a human donor in a cohort sampled during active COVID-19.

The CDR3 region is CASSPPAGDANEQFF. CDR3 DNA sequence: TGTGCCAGCTCACCACCGGCGGGAGACGCCAATGAGCAGTTCTTC. The J gene is TRBJ2-1, the V gene TRBV18; 7 nucleotides align to TRBD2. Germline-derived CDR1 and CDR2 are KGHSH and LQKENI. The V segment lost 0 bases and the J segment 6 bases; nucleotides outside the gene matches: 5. This CDR3 is 15 amino acids long.

The chain couples TRBV7-2 to TRBJ2-5, with 12 nucleotides matching TRBD2. J lost 2 bases, V lost 5 bases, and 12 bases had no gene match. The germline V gene encodes CDR1 SGHTA and CDR2 FQGNSA. The CDR3 consists of 18 residues. The DNA of the CDR3 is TGTGCCAGCAGCCCCCAGACTGGACTAGCGGGGAAACAAGAGACCCAGTACTTC. Its translation: CASSPQTGLAGKQETQYF.

CDR3 DNA: TGTGCCAGCACCTCCAGCGGGAGAGAGACCCAGTACTTC. Translation gives CASTSSGRETQYF. The chain uses TRBV6-5 and TRBJ2-5, with 8 bases that match TRBD2. Germline V CDR1 and CDR2: MNHEY, SVGAGI. Trimming took 7 bases from V and 4 from J; bases not matched to a gene: 5. The CDR3 sequence is 13 residues long.

In this sample, this clone turned up a few times. This chain links TRBV6-5 with TRBJ2-3, with 8 bases that match TRBD1. J was trimmed by 1 base and V by 11 bases; bases with no gene match: 11. Germline CDR1 and CDR2: MNHEY and SVGAGI. The CDR3 has 15 amino acids. CDR3 in amino acids: CAGRSGGLGTDTQYF. In DNA form, the CDR3 reads TGTGCCGGAAGATCAGGGGGCCTTGGCACAGATACGCAGTATTTT.

Only one count was recorded for this clone. The rearrangement joins TRBV5-1 to TRBJ2-3, with D maybe TRBD2 (5 bases). The CDR3 runs to 16 residues. Trimming cost V 0 bases and J 1 base, with 12 bases left between them. CDR1 SGHRS and CDR2 YFSETQ come from the germline V gene. Here the CDR3 DNA reads TGCGCCAGCAGCTTGGCGTCGGGATTGGGCACAGATACGCAGTATTTT. Protein sequence: CASSLASGLGTDTQYF.

The chain combines TRBV5-4 with TRBJ2-2; TRBD1 agrees at 8 bases. The V segment lost 2 bases and the J segment 6 bases; nucleotides outside the gene matches: 6. The CDR3 loop spans 15 amino acids. Per the germline V gene, CDR1 is SGHNT and CDR2 is YYREEE (reference sequence). The CDR3 DNA reads as TGTGCCAGCAGCTTTGGGGACAGGATGGCCGGGGAGCTGTTTTTT. This codes for CASSFGDRMAGELFF.

This chain links TRBV9 with TRBJ1-2, with D unresolved. This CDR3 is built from 16 residues. Per the germline V gene, CDR1 is SGDLS and CDR2 is YYNGEE. Between the trimmed V and J ends, which lost 3 bases and 1 base, there was a span of 16 bases. This chain's CDR3 is CASSAPEGLGNYGYTF. The DNA for the CDR3 is TGTGCCAGCAGCGCCCCCGAGGGATTGGGTAACTATGGCTACACCTTC.

This clone was seen a single time. The gene calls are TRBV9 and TRBJ2-2, with D tentatively TRBD2 (6 bases). Germline V CDR1 and CDR2: SGDLS, YYNGEE. The CDR3 has 15 residues. The germline V and J ends were trimmed by 0 bases and 5 bases, with 11 bases remaining between them. This CDR3 reads CASSVDGRVTGELFF. For the CDR3, the DNA is TGTGCCAGCAGCGTAGACGGGAGAGTAACCGGGGAGCTGTTTTTT.

The J gene is TRBJ2-2, the V gene TRBV5-4; a possible D gene is TRBD2 (5 bases). Looked up from germline, CDR1 is SGHNT and CDR2 is YYREEE (reference sequence). CDR3 size: 18 residues. The V end was cut by 2 bases, the J end by 2 bases, with 19 bases between. CDR3 in amino acids: CASSFKKERTTNTGELFF. CDR3 coding DNA: TGTGCCAGCAGCTTTAAAAAAGAGCGGACGACTAACACCGGGGAGCTGTTTTTT.

The chain recombines TRBV27 with TRBJ2-7; 9 nucleotides align to TRBD1. The CDR3 consists of 15 residues. Losses at the gene ends were 6 bases for V and 1 base for J; bases not matched to a gene: 7. Germline loops: CDR1 MNHEY, CDR2 SMNVEV (reference sequence). The CDR3 sequence is CASRGTDRGSYEQYF. Here the CDR3 DNA reads TGTGCCAGCAGAGGGACGGACAGGGGTTCCTACGAGCAGTACTTC.

The chain couples TRBV28 to TRBJ2-7; TRBD2 matches 8 bases. After removal of 6 bases from V and 7 bases from J, the junction contained 11 bases not matched to a gene. CDR1 and CDR2 from the germline V gene are MDHEN and SYDVKM. The CDR3 is made up of 14 amino acids. The CDR3 region has the DNA TGTGCCAGCAGAGGACTAGCTTCCTATCGTGAGCAGTACTTC. Protein product: CASRGLASYREQYF.

CDR3 DNA: TGTGCCAGTACCCTCCAAGGGACAGGGCCCCAAGAGACCCAGTACTTC. Its translation is CASTLQGTGPQETQYF. This chain connects TRBV19 to TRBJ2-5; 9 positions agree with TRBD1. The ends lost 7 bases at V and 1 base at J; junction bases unmatched: 10. Germline V gene sequence: CDR1 LNHDA, CDR2 SQIVND (reference sequence). The CDR3 loop spans 16 amino acids.

This clone was seen a single time. The chain couples TRBV2 to TRBJ2-7; tentatively, D is TRBD2 (5 bases). V was shortened by 1 base and J by 4 bases, with 8 bases between the two germline ends. Germline V gene data show CDR1 as SNHLY and CDR2 as FYNNEI. This CDR3 is 13 amino acids long. For the CDR3, the DNA is TGTGCCAGCAGTGAAGAGCGGATATACGAGCAGTACTTC. It encodes CASSEERIYEQYF.

The chain employs TRBV7-9 and TRBJ1-1; D gene unclear. Trimming removed 5 bases from V and 4 bases from J, with 8 bases in between. The CDR3 spans 12 residues. CDR1 and CDR2 (germline): SEHNR, FQNEAQ (reference sequence). The CDR3 bases are TGTGCCAGCAGCCGCAGTGTCACTGAAGCTTTCTTT. Amino acids: CASSRSVTEAFF. The full variable domain, rest sourced from reference TRBV7-9 and TRBJ1-1, is DTGVSQNPRHKITKRGQNVTFRCDPISEHNRLYWYRQTLGQGPEFLTYFQNEAQLEKSRLLSDRFSAERPKGSFSTLEIQRTEQGDSAMYLCASSRSVTEAFFGQGTRLTVV.